This TCR beta chain was captured by sequencing in a study of blood T cell repertoires in COVID-19. At the level of the study: Collection of acute and convalescent COVID-19 samples took place in the United States, Italy and Spain. Nucleic acid was either cDNA or gDNA, and it came from T cells, B-cell-depleted T cells, or PBMCs.

Participants came from under 30 US areas, aged about 18 to 89 years. Grouping used clinical history reported by participants in a survey and questionnaire. The table came from immunoSEQ multiplex PCR; TCRdb's copy has only in-frame clones and leaves some out. The repertoire consists of about 140,000 clones, with approximately 79% occurring once and the leading ten covering around 3%. Sequenced sample: PBMCs or T cells enriched from blood (not recorded which). The clonotype was recovered from a woman aged 45 to 65 who had recovered from COVID-19.

The CDR3 region is CASSRGGGRGSYNEQFF. The CDR3 DNA reads TGTGCCAGCAGCCGCGGGGGCGGGCGGGGATCATACAATGAGCAGTTCTTC. The V and J genes are TRBV7-3 and TRBJ2-1; the D gene is possibly TRBD2 (7 bases). The CDR3 sequence is 17 residues long. Germline CDR1 reads SGHTA; CDR2 reads FQGTGA. Trimming took 5 bases from V and 4 from J, leaving 21 bases between them.